These 4 T cell receptor beta chains originate from one sample sequenced in a study of T cell responses to AZD1222 COVID-19 vaccine. The table came from immunoSEQ multiplex PCR; TCRdb's copy has only in-frame clones and leaves some out. The sample lists about 130,000 clones, roughly 90% occurring once. Sequenced material: peripheral blood, taken 28 days after the second AZD1222 dose. The source of these receptors is an adult who received the AZD1222 COVID-19 vaccine.

V and J are TRBV11-1 and TRBJ1-1, with 8 positions matching TRBD1. This CDR3 spans 13 amino acids. The J segment lost 7 bases and the V segment lost 4 bases, leaving 5 bases of the junction unmatched. From germline, CDR1 is SGHAT and CDR2 FQDESV (reference sequence). CDR3 loop: CASSYMDRVEAFF. CDR3 sequence (DNA): TGTGCCAGCAGCTATATGGACAGGGTTGAAGCTTTCTTT.

The chain is built from TRBV28 and TRBJ1-6, with unresolved D. Germline lookup yields CDR1 MDHEN and CDR2 SYDVKM. V lost 5 bases and J 2 bases, leaving 13 bases between the germline ends. The CDR3 totals 16 residues. Written as DNA, the CDR3 is TGTGCCAGCAGTCCCCCCGTGGGTGCCTATAATTCACCCCTCCACTTT. Amino acids: CASSPPVGAYNSPLHF.

The V gene is TRBV7-2, the J gene TRBJ1-6; the D is unclear. V was clipped by 3 bases and J by 12 bases, with 12 bases between them. Germline-derived CDR1 and CDR2 are SGHTA and FQGNSA. There are 13 residues in the CDR3. The CDR3 DNA sequence: TGTGCCAGCAGCTTTAGGTCTAATCTACCCCTCCACTTT. It translates to CASSFRSNLPLHF.

The J gene is TRBJ2-3, the V gene TRBV7-3; 7 bases line up with TRBD2. CDR1 is SGHTA and CDR2 is FQGTGA in the germline V gene. This CDR3 comprises 15 residues. The V and J ends lost 2 bases and 0 bases, in that order; junction bases with no gene match: 2. The CDR3 here is CASSLERGSTDTQYF. The CDR3 nucleotides are TGTGCCAGCAGCTTAGAGCGGGGTAGCACAGATACGCAGTATTTT.